The rows below give T cell receptor beta chains drawn from one sample of a study of shared clonotypes between healthy human individuals. The table came from immunoSEQ multiplex PCR; TCRdb's copy has only in-frame clones and leaves some out. There are about 1 million clones in the sample; about 75% occur only once, and 1.4% to 1.5% lies in the top ten. Sequenced material: memory CD4+ T cells sorted from blood. The receptor set was obtained from a young man in good health. CDR3s include the opening cysteine and the closing phenylalanine or tryptophan. D genes are given only for firm matches. Only some rows state a clone size, as once, few, many or a class for expanded clones.

size | J | D | V | DNA | CDR3
. | TRBJ2-2 | TRBD2 | TRBV4-1 | TGCGCCAGCAGCCAGGGGGGGATGTGGAACACCGGGGAGCTGTTTTTT | CASSQGGMWNTGELFF
. | TRBJ2-7 | TRBD1 | TRBV28 | TGTGCCAGCAGTCTCAGACAGGGGAGAGACGAGCAGTACTTC | CASSLRQGRDEQYF
. | TRBJ1-6 | . | TRBV5-5 | TGTGCCAGCAGCTTGTTCTTCAGGGACTATAATTCACCCCTCCACTTT | CASSLFFRDYNSPLHF
. | TRBJ2-1 | . | TRBV30 | TGTGCCTGGGCGAACCTTCTAAACAATGAGCAGTTCTTC | CAWANLLNNEQFF
. | TRBJ2-2 | . | TRBV5-1 | TGCGCCAGCAGCCTGGACACGGGAGCCACCGGGGAGCTGTTTTTT | CASSLDTGATGELFF
. | TRBJ2-7 | . | TRBV28 | TGTGCGACGGGGGCTCGTGTCTACGAGCAGTACTTC | CATGARVYEQYF
. | TRBJ1-6 | TRBD1 | TRBV11-1 | TGTGCCAGCAGCTCCCGACAGGGGAATTCACCCCTCCACTTT | CASSSRQGNSPLHF
. | TRBJ2-7 | . | TRBV6-1 | TGTGCCAGCAGTGAAGAGGGGCCCTACGAGCAGTACTTC | CASSEEGPYEQYF
. | TRBJ2-1 | TRBD2 | TRBV4-1 | TGCGCCAGCAGCCGAGAGGGACTAACATACAATGAGCAGTTCTTC | CASSREGLTYNEQFF
. | TRBJ2-7 | . | TRBV30 | TGTGCCTGTTTGTCCGGGACACCCTACGAGCAGTACTTC | CACLSGTPYEQYF
. | TRBJ2-7 | TRBD1 | TRBV7-9 | TGTGCCAGCAGCTCTACAGGGGGAAGCTACGAGCAGTACTTC | CASSSTGGSYEQYF
. | TRBJ2-1 | . | TRBV7-2 | TGTGCCAGCAGCCCCGTAGGGGAGCAGTTCTTC | CASSPVGEQFF
. | TRBJ1-2 | . | TRBV5-1 | TGTGCCAGCAGCGCAGGGTTCGGGGGCTATGGCTACACCTTC | CASSAGFGGYGYTF
. | TRBJ1-2 | . | TRBV2 | TGTGCCAGCAGTGACCCGGGCACCAGCTACACCTTC | CASSDPGTSYTF
. | TRBJ2-3 | . | TRBV6-5 | . | CASSERGQVRSIF
. | TRBJ2-3 | TRBD2 | TRBV5-1 | TGCGCCAGCCAGTCCGGGCGGGAGGGCCGCGCAGATACGCAGTATTTT | CASQSGREGRADTQYF
many | TRBJ1-5 | . | TRBV6-1 | TGTGCCAGCAGTCGGGAGGCTAATCAGCCCCAGCATTTT | CASSREANQPQHF
. | TRBJ2-6 | . | TRBV5-1 | TGCGCCAGCAGCTTGGACCCCCCCCCTGGGGCCAACGTCCTGACTTTC | CASSLDPPPGANVLTF
. | TRBJ1-5 | . | TRBV4-1 | TGCGCCAGCAGCCAAGAAGTAAGTCAGCCCCAGCATTTT | CASSQEVSQPQHF
. | TRBJ2-2 | . | TRBV5-4 | TGTGCCAGCAGCTTTCTCAAGGCAAACACCGGGGAGCTGTTTTTT | CASSFLKANTGELFF
. | TRBJ1-5 | . | TRBV2 | TGTGCCAGCAGTGTTACAGGCGGAACTCAGCCCCAGCATTTT | CASSVTGGTQPQHF
. | TRBJ2-2 | TRBD2 | TRBV5-4 | TGTGCCAGCACCCCGGGGGGGAGGACTAGCGGTAACACCGGGGAGCTGTTTTTT | CASTPGGRTSGNTGELFF
once | TRBJ2-5 | . | TRBV5-1 | TGCGCCAGCTCCGGAACCGGGACACGGACCCCCGAGACCCAGTACTTC | CASSGTGTRTPETQYF
. | TRBJ1-5 | . | TRBV2 | TGTGCCAGCAGTGTAAGCGGGAATCAGCCCCAGCATTTT | CASSVSGNQPQHF
. | TRBJ1-5 | TRBD1 | TRBV5-1 | TGCGCCAGCCCTTGGACAGGGCGTCAGCCCCAGCATTTT | CASPWTGRQPQHF
. | TRBJ1-3 | . | TRBV5-1 | TGCGCCAGCAGCTTGGCCGGACCGTCCTCTGGAAACACCATATATTTT | CASSLAGPSSGNTIYF
. | TRBJ2-5 | . | TRBV6-5 | TGTGCCAGCAGTTACGTCGGAGCGGGAGAGACCCAGTACTTC | CASSYVGAGETQYF
. | TRBJ1-5 | . | TRBV7-6 | TGTGCCAGCAGCTTAATGCCAGGGACTAATCAGCCCCAGCATTTT | CASSLMPGTNQPQHF
. | TRBJ1-6 | TRBD1 | TRBV6-1 | TGTGCCAGCAGCGGACAGGGGGCGCATTCACCCCTCCACTTT | CASSGQGAHSPLHF
. | TRBJ2-7 | TRBD1 | TRBV6-1 | TGTGCCAGCAGTGGGGGACAGGGGGGTTCCTACGAGCAGTACTTC | CASSGGQGGSYEQYF
. | TRBJ2-2 | TRBD1 | TRBV5-1 | TGCGCCAGCAGCTTCCAGGGGGACCCGAACACCGGGGAGCTGTTTTTT | CASSFQGDPNTGELFF
. | TRBJ2-7 | . | TRBV11-2 | TGTGCCAGCAGCTTTATCGGGGGCTACGAGCAGTACTTC | CASSFIGGYEQYF
. | TRBJ2-7 | . | TRBV5-4 | TGTGCCAGCAGCTTGGTACAGGGTCAGGTATACGAGCAGTACTTC | CASSLVQGQVYEQYF
. | TRBJ2-7 | . | TRBV13 | TGTGCCAGCAGCTTAGAGGGGGGCCCGGCCGAGCAGTACTTC | CASSLEGGPAEQYF
. | TRBJ2-3 | . | TRBV29-1 | TGCAGCGTGCAACCCGACAGCACAGATACGCAGTATTTT | CSVQPDSTDTQYF
. | TRBJ2-4 | . | TRBV6-5 | TGTGCCAGCAGTTGGGCGGGGCCCCTAGCCAAAAACATTCAGTACTTC | CASSWAGPLAKNIQYF
. | TRBJ2-7 | . | TRBV6-5 | TGTGCCAGCAGTTCAGGACGGACATCTTTCCACGAGCAGTACTTC | CASSSGRTSFHEQYF
. | TRBJ1-1 | . | TRBV5-4 | TGTGCCAGCAGCCCGGGGGGAAGAGTGAACACTGAAGCTTTCTTT | CASSPGGRVNTEAFF
. | TRBJ1-6 | . | TRBV7-8 | TGTGCCAGCAGCCCGGACAGAGTTAATTCACCCCTCCACTTT | CASSPDRVNSPLHF
. | TRBJ1-6 | . | TRBV14 | TGTGCCAGCAGCCAAGATGGAGGGAGAGGTTCACCCCTCCACTTT | CASSQDGGRGSPLHF
. | TRBJ2-7 | . | TRBV29-1 | TGCAGCGTCCGAGACTGGGGCGAGCAGTACTTC | CSVRDWGEQYF
once | TRBJ1-5 | . | TRBV7-3 | TGTGCCAGCAGCTTAGACGTCAATCAGCCCCAGCATTTT | CASSLDVNQPQHF
. | TRBJ2-6 | . | TRBV7-3 | TGTGCCAGCAGCCAGGACGGTGGCTTCCCTGGGGCCAACGTCCTGACTTTC | CASSQDGGFPGANVLTF
. | TRBJ2-5 | . | TRBV11-3 | TGTGCCAGCAGCTTAGGGGGGTATAGGGGAGGCCAAGAGACCCAGTACTTC | CASSLGGYRGGQETQYF
. | TRBJ2-3 | TRBD1 | TRBV19 | TGTGCCAGTAGTATAGCGAGGGGGCGATCCACAGATACGCAGTATTTT | CASSIARGRSTDTQYF
. | TRBJ1-5 | TRBD1 | TRBV2 | TGTGCCAGCAGTTTTACAGGGGTTGGAGGTCAGCCCCAGCATTTT | CASSFTGVGGQPQHF
. | TRBJ2-7 | . | TRBV27 | TGTGCCAGCAGGACGTACTCAGGGGAGAAATACGAGCAGTACTTC | CASRTYSGEKYEQYF
few | TRBJ1-1 | . | TRBV5-6 | TGTGCCAGCAGCTTGGGGGACAAAAACACTGAAGCTTTCTTT | CASSLGDKNTEAFF
. | TRBJ1-2 | TRBD1 | TRBV11-1 | TGTGCCAGCAGCTCCTTTCCTGACAGGGCCCCTAACTATGGCTACACCTTC | CASSSFPDRAPNYGYTF
. | TRBJ2-7 | . | TRBV6-6 | TGTGCCAGCAGCCTACCCCCGTATCTCACCTACGAGCAGTACTTC | CASSLPPYLTYEQYF
. | TRBJ1-6 | . | TRBV7-2 | TGTGCCAGCAGCCCCAGTGGATGGGGGGGAAATTCACCCCTCCACTTT | CASSPSGWGGNSPLHF
. | TRBJ1-1 | . | TRBV6-5 | TGTGCCAGCAGTTACACTGACCGATATGAAGCTTTCTTT | CASSYTDRYEAFF
. | TRBJ2-7 | TRBD2 | TRBV5-1 | TGCGCCAGCAGCTTGGGGACTAGCGGGATCTCCTACGAGCAGTACTTC | CASSLGTSGISYEQYF
. | TRBJ2-5 | . | TRBV15 | TGTGCCACCAGCGGGCAAAAAGAGACCCAGTACTTC | CATSGQKETQYF
few | TRBJ2-1 | . | TRBV12-5 | TGTGCTAGTGCCTCCGGGGTCTCCTACAATGAGCAGTTCTTC | CASASGVSYNEQFF
. | TRBJ1-2 | . | TRBV7-2 | TGTGCCAGCAGCTTACCGCAGGGCCATTATGGCTACACCTTC | CASSLPQGHYGYTF
. | TRBJ1-2 | TRBD1 | TRBV30 | TGTGCCTGGAGGGGGGCAGGGGGCGGCTACACCTTC | CAWRGAGGGYTF
few | TRBJ1-6 | . | TRBV7-9 | TGTGCCAGCGTTCCTGAGGGAAGGAATTCACCCCTCCACTTT | CASVPEGRNSPLHF